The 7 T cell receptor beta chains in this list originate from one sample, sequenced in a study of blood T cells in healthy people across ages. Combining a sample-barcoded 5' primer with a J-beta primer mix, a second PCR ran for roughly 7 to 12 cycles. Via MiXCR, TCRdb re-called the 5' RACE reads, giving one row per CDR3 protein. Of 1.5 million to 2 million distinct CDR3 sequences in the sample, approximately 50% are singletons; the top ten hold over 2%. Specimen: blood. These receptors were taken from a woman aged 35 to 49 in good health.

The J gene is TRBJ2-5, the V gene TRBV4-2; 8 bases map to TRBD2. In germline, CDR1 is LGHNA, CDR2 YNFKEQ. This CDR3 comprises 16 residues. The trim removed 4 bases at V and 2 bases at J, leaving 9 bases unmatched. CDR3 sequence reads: CASSPGSSGVQETQYF. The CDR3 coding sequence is TGTGCCAGCAGCCCGGGAAGTAGCGGGGTTCAAGAGACCCAGTACTTC.

CDR3 amino acids: CASSFERGGQETQYF. The CDR3 nucleotides read TGTGCCAGCAGCTTTGAGCGGGGGGGCCAAGAGACCCAGTACTTC. V and J are TRBV11-2 and TRBJ2-5; 10 bases are shared with TRBD2. CDR3 length: 15 residues. The germline V gene encodes CDR1 SGHAT and CDR2 FQNNGV. After removal of 3 bases from V and 1 base from J, the junction contained 2 bases not matched to a gene.

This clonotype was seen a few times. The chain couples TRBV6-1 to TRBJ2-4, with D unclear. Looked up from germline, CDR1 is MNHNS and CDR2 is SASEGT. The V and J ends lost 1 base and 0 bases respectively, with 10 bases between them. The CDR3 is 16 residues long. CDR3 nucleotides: TGTGCCAGCAGTGAAGAGGGCGGTTTAGCCAAAAACATTCAGTACTTC. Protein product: CASSEEGGLAKNIQYF.

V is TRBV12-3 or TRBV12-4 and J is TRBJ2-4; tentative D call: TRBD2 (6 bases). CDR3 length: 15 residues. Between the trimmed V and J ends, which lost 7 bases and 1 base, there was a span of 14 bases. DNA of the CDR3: TGTGCCAGCAAGCAGGGAGGCGAGGCCAAAAACATTCAGTACTTC. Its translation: CASKQGGEAKNIQYF.

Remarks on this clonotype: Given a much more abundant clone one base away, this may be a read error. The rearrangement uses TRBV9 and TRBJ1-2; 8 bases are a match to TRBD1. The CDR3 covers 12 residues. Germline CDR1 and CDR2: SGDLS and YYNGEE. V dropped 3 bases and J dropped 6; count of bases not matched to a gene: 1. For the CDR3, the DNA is TGTGCCAGCAGCGCGACAGGGGATGGCTACACCTTC. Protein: CASSATGDGYTF.

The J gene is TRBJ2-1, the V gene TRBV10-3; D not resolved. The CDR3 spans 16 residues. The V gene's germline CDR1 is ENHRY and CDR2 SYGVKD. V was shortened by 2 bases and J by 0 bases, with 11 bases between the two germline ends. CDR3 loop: CAISEPGASSYNEQFF. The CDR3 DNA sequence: TGTGCCATCAGTGAGCCAGGAGCGAGCTCCTACAATGAGCAGTTCTTC.

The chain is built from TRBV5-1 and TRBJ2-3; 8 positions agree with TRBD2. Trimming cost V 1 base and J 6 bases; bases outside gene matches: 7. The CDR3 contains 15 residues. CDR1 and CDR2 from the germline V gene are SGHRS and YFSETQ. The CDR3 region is CASSLKRGTCDTQYF. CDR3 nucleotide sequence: TGCGCCAGCAGCTTGAAGCGGGGGACATGTGATACGCAGTATTTT. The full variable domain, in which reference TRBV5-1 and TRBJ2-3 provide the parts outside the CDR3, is KAGVTQTPRYLIKTRGQQVTLSCSPISGHRSVSWYQQTPGQGLQFLFEYFSETQRNKGNFPGRFSGRQFSNSRSEMNVSTLELGDSALYLCASSLKRGTCDTQYFGPGTRLTVL.